Below are 24 T cell receptor beta chains sequenced from a single sample in a study of human T cells and chemical hapten exposure (dated by TCRdb to about 2021). Receptor amplification or capture employed RACE. Sequencing was carried out with a NextSeq 500. TCRdb cleaned the public reads at Q25 with fastp, built clones with MiXCR and kept in-frame beta chains. Here each entry gathers all rows of one CDR3 protein and keeps the most common genes and DNA. In all, the sample holds approximately 340,000 distinct CDR3 sequences, and around 7% of those were seen once. About 8% of the sample comes from the top ten. The time point label of this sample denotes: patch test 1, 2 weeks after DPC sensitization. In the paper's terms, the treatment or condition label means: therapeutic diphenylcyclopropenone sensitization with weekly scalp DPC. Sequences were derived from whole blood, sampled in connection with sensitization to the hapten diphenylcyclopropenone (DPC). The source is a woman between 18 and 29 years old with alopecia areata. Some clones in this sample may be carry-over from other donors' samples.

In its sample, this clonotype was seen a few times. The chain links TRBV3-1 to TRBJ2-4, with D perhaps given as TRBD1 or TRBD2 (6 bases each). Germline loops: CDR1 LGHDT, CDR2 YNNKEL (reference sequence). The V and J ends lost 0 bases and 4 bases respectively, with 13 bases between them. The CDR3 extends over 16 amino acids. The CDR3: CASSQDPWRGKNIQYF. CDR3 sequence (DNA): TGTGCCAGCAGCCAAGATCCCTGGAGGGGGAAAAACATTCAGTACTTC.

A note on this clonotype: Being one base from a much bigger clone, this may be a read error. This sequence joins TRBV6-2 or TRBV6-3 and TRBJ2-3, with 11 bases aligning to TRBD2. The V gene's germline CDR1 is MNHEY and CDR2 SVGEGT. Unmatched junction bases numbered 3, after V lost 6 bases and J lost 1 base. CDR3 length: 15 amino acids. CDR3 nucleotides: TGTGCCAGCAGAGAACTAGCGGGGGGCACAGATACGCAGTATTTT. Residues: CASRELAGGTDTQYF.

This clonotype was counted many times. V and J are TRBV20-1 and TRBJ2-1; 7 bases are a match to TRBD1. Per germline, CDR1 DFQATT and CDR2 SNEGSKA (reference sequence). The CDR3 consists of 15 residues. V gave up 0 bases and J gave up 5 bases; unmatched junction bases: 7. This chain's CDR3 is CSARDVGGEDNEQFF. The DNA for the CDR3 is TGCAGTGCTAGAGATGTAGGGGGCGAGGACAATGAGCAGTTCTTC.

This clonotype was recorded many times. The CDR3: CASSPLGAGANVLTF. In DNA form, the CDR3 reads TGTGCCAGCAGTCCTCTAGGGGCGGGGGCCAACGTCCTGACTTTC. The genes are TRBV12-3 or TRBV12-4 and TRBJ2-6; the D gene is possibly TRBD1 (5 bases). This CDR3 region has 15 residues. V gave up 5 bases and J gave up 4 bases, with 12 bases separating them.

This clonotype came up many times. The J gene is TRBJ1-5, the V gene TRBV3-1; D is possibly TRBD1 (5 bases). Trimming removed 1 base from V and 2 bases from J, with 12 bases in between. The germline gives CDR1 LGHDT, CDR2 YNNKEL (reference sequence). The CDR3 length is 16 residues. The CDR3 here is CASSQGSGGGNQPQHF. The CDR3 DNA reads TGTGCCAGCAGCCAAGGAAGTGGGGGGGGCAATCAGCCCCAGCATTTT.

Only a few counts were recorded for this clonotype. The V gene is TRBV6-5, the J gene TRBJ1-2; 9 bases agree with TRBD1. The V segment lost 6 bases and the J segment 4 bases; nucleotides outside the gene matches: 3. The CDR3 loop spans 13 amino acids. Per the germline V gene, CDR1 is MNHEY and CDR2 is SVGAGI. CDR3 loop: CASRRDRAYGYTF. CDR3 DNA sequence: TGTGCCAGCAGAAGGGACAGGGCCTATGGCTACACCTTC.

This clonotype has at least ten counts. The chain recombines TRBV5-8 with TRBJ1-5; D is possibly TRBD1 (6 bases). V shed 2 bases and J shed 0 bases, with 12 bases lying between them. The length of the CDR3 is 16 residues. CDR1 is SGHTS and CDR2 is YDEGEE in the germline V gene. CDR3 sequence: CASSLGQLLSNQPQHF. The CDR3 DNA reads TGTGCCAGCAGCTTAGGACAGCTTCTTAGCAATCAGCCCCAGCATTTT.

The chain couples TRBV6-5 to TRBJ2-2; D uncertain. Germline V gives CDR1 MNHEY, CDR2 SVGAGI. The V and J ends lost 0 bases and 5 bases respectively, with 13 bases between them. The CDR3 has 16 amino acids. In DNA, the CDR3 is TGTGCCAGCAGTTACTCGTGGCCGAACCAGACCGGGGAGCTGTTTTTT. This gives the protein CASSYSWPNQTGELFF.

This clonotype was picked up a small number of times. The chain is built from TRBV12-3 or TRBV12-4 and TRBJ1-1; the D is unclear. Trimming cost V 5 bases and J 1 base, with 11 bases left between them. This CDR3 spans 14 amino acids. CDR3 DNA: TGTGCCAGCAGTCCAGACGGACCGAACACTGAAGCTTTCTTT. Amino acids: CASSPDGPNTEAFF.

This clonotype turned up a few times. The chain has TRBV24-1 and TRBJ1-5, with TRBD1 identical over 7 bases. The CDR3 is 14 residues long. The germline gives CDR1 KGHDR, CDR2 SFDVKD. The V gene end was trimmed by 3 bases and the J gene end by 4 bases; junction bases not matched to a gene: 2. This CDR3 is CATSDHRGNQPQHF. Written as DNA, the CDR3 is TGTGCCACCAGTGATCACAGGGGTAATCAGCCCCAGCATTTT.

J is TRBJ2-2 and V is TRBV29-1; D not certain. V was cut by 4 bases and J by 6 bases, with 9 bases left in between. The CDR3 consists of 12 residues. The germline CDR1 and CDR2 sequences are SQVTM and ANQGSEA. The CDR3 sequence: CSVGNGAGELFF. The DNA for the CDR3 is TGCAGCGTTGGCAATGGGGCCGGGGAGCTGTTTTTT.

J is TRBJ2-7 and V is TRBV3-1; TRBD1 agrees at 9 bases. Germline CDR1 reads LGHDT; CDR2 reads YNNKEL (reference sequence). The CDR3 has 17 residues. J was trimmed by 3 bases and V by 4 bases; bases with no gene match: 13. This CDR3 is CASSRESPGQGSYEQYF. CDR3 coding DNA: TGTGCCAGCAGCCGAGAATCCCCGGGACAGGGAAGCTACGAGCAGTACTTC.

Only a few counts were recorded for this clonotype. DNA for the CDR3: TGTGCCAGCACCTACGCTCCGCACACCTACGAGCAGTACTTC. Protein product: CASTYAPHTYEQYF. The chain couples TRBV6-2 or TRBV6-3 to TRBJ2-7; D is undetermined. The CDR3 runs 14 residues. In germline, CDR1 is MNHEY, CDR2 SVGEGT. V lost 7 bases, J lost 2 bases, and 15 bases lay in between.

This clonotype was seen once. Mismatch with germline at one junction end may stem from a read error. V usage is TRBV5-4 and J usage is TRBJ2-3; D unclear. The CDR3 sequence is 14 residues long. Germline CDR1 is SGHNT and CDR2 is YYREEE (reference sequence). The CDR3 here is CANSLLNPTDTQYF. CDR3 nucleotide sequence: TGTGCCAACAGCTTGCTGAACCCCACAGATACGCAGTATTTT.

This clonotype showed up just a few times. The chain combines TRBV20-1 with TRBJ1-1, with 7 positions matching TRBD1. V dropped 2 bases and J dropped 4; count of bases not matched to a gene: 10. CDR1 is DFQATT and CDR2 is SNEGSKA in the germline V gene (reference sequence). There are 15 residues in the CDR3. The CDR3 reads CSARKTGSVPTEAFF. CDR3 DNA: TGCAGTGCTAGAAAGACAGGGTCCGTGCCCACTGAAGCTTTCTTT.

The chain couples TRBV20-1 to TRBJ2-4, with TRBD2 identical over 13 bases. The CDR3 runs 17 residues. V shed 5 bases and J 6 bases; nucleotides not matched to a gene: 13. CDR1 DFQATT and CDR2 SNEGSKA come from the germline V gene (reference sequence). The CDR3 spells CSALALLAGGPRNIQYF. The CDR3 nucleotides read TGCAGTGCTCTCGCCCTACTAGCGGGGGGGCCGAGAAACATTCAGTACTTC.

In this sample, this clonotype turned up once. V gene TRBV12-3 or TRBV12-4 combines with J gene TRBJ2-7; 8 bases are shared with TRBD1. The CDR3 totals 17 residues. V dropped 5 bases and J dropped 5; count of bases not matched to a gene: 17. CDR3 sequence reads: CASSRGLIGQGKHEQYF. CDR3 in DNA: TGTGCCAGCAGTCGGGGTTTAATAGGACAGGGTAAACACGAGCAGTACTTC.

The sample holds many counts of this clonotype. The rearrangement links TRBV6-5 to TRBJ2-1, with TRBD2 matching 9 bases. This CDR3 comprises 16 residues. In germline, CDR1 is MNHEY, CDR2 SVGAGI. The V and J ends lost 3 bases and 8 bases, in that order; junction bases with no gene match: 11. CDR3: CASSYFGGGVFDEQFF. The CDR3 DNA reads TGTGCCAGCAGTTATTTCGGCGGGGGGGTTTTCGATGAGCAGTTCTTC.

This clonotype turned up a few times. The chain uses TRBV7-8 and TRBJ2-6; 8 positions match TRBD1. The germline gives CDR1 SGHVS, CDR2 FQNEAQ. The CDR3 loop spans 16 amino acids. The V gene end was trimmed by 5 bases and the J gene end by 0 bases; junction bases not matched to a gene: 3. The CDR3 DNA reads TGTGCCAGCAGCCGGGACAGGCGCTCTGGGGCCAACGTCCTGACTTTC. Translated, it gives CASSRDRRSGANVLTF.

The rearrangement uses TRBV7-9 and TRBJ1-1, with TRBD1 matching 7 bases. Germline CDR1 is SEHNR and CDR2 is FQNEAQ (reference sequence). The CDR3 is 15 residues long. V lost 5 bases, J lost 2 bases, and 8 bases stayed unmatched. This CDR3 is CASSRGGGGNTEAFF. CDR3 nucleotide sequence: TGTGCCAGCAGCCGAGGCGGAGGGGGCAACACTGAAGCTTTCTTT.

In the case of this clonotype: A much larger clone differs by one base, so this may be a read error. Here the CDR3 reads CASSPRTPARNIQYF. The CDR3 nucleotides read TGTGCCAGCAGCCCCCGGACACCAGCCAGAAACATTCAGTACTTC. V is TRBV7-9 and J is TRBJ2-4, with a weak D call TRBD1 (5 bases). The CDR3 contains 15 residues. CDR1 SEHNR and CDR2 FQNEAQ come from the germline V gene (reference sequence).

This clonotype was seen many times. This chain joins TRBV2 and TRBJ2-5, with a tentative D call TRBD2 (6 bases). There are 14 residues in the CDR3. CDR1 is SNHLY, CDR2 FYNNEI, per germline. Trimming took 3 bases from V and 0 from J, leaving 8 bases between them. The CDR3 sequence is CASSEASDQETQYF. CDR3 in DNA: TGTGCCAGCAGTGAGGCTAGCGACCAAGAGACCCAGTACTTC.

With respect to this clonotype: A much larger clone lies a single base off, so this may be a read error. The J gene is TRBJ2-3, the V gene TRBV7-8; possible D gene TRBD2, 6 bases. CDR1 is SGHVS, CDR2 FQNEAQ, per germline. CDR3 length: 15 residues. The V gene lost 2 bases and the J gene lost 2 bases, with 11 bases spanning the gap. CDR3 coding DNA: TGTGCCAGCAGCTTAACGGGAGAGCTCACAGATACGCAGTATTTT. Translated: CASSLTGELTDTQYF.

This clonotype was seen many times. The gene calls are TRBV5-1 and TRBJ2-7; D may correspond to TRBD1 or TRBD2 (5 bases each). The germline V gene encodes CDR1 SGHRS and CDR2 YFSETQ. This CDR3 contains 15 residues. Between the trimmed V and J ends, which lost 1 base and 0 bases, there was a span of 11 bases. The CDR3 nucleotides read TGCGCCAGCAGCTTGACAGGAGGAAACTCCTACGAGCAGTACTTC. It yields the protein CASSLTGGNSYEQYF.